This T cell receptor beta chain was retrieved from a study of T cell clonotyping in hematopoietic cell transplantation (dated by TCRdb to 2020 to 2022). At the level of the whole study: A total of 130 or so blood samples were gathered in the study from 35 to 45 consecutive transplant recipients along with their related donors. Recruitment of patients ran from late 2015 to early 2017, and follow-up continued until late 2020 or until death.

The germline ends are 20 bases apart after V is trimmed by 1 base and J by 8 bases. From the cysteine up to the phenylalanine, the CDR3 has a length of 15 residues. Solely the CDR3 DNA is kept, with 45 bases framed from the first base. For CDR1 and CDR2, the germline V gene (reference sequence) lists GTSNPN and SVGIG. The time point label, read with the paper, signifies: 30 days after allo-HCT. Recipient blood was collected about 28 days before transplant and at days 30, 100 and 180 after transplant. Using Nuclei Lysis Solution, genomic DNA was extracted from unfractionated peripheral blood mononuclear cells that were either fresh or cryopreserved. Remarks on this clone: No antigen is known for it. Base qualities were left out, and no much larger clone turns up one base away.

The immunoSEQ assay, a bias-controlled multiplex PCR with V- and J-specific primers, was used to amplify TCR beta CDR3 regions from genomic DNA. A proprietary barcode and Illumina adapter sequences were added to the CDR3 amplicons in a second PCR step. CDR3 libraries were sequenced on an Illumina MiSeq instrument. The paper's processing steps were these. Export and quality control were done with immunoSEQ Analyzer 3.0, while downstream analyses used R Bioconductor and Immunarch. Repertoire metrics were calculated using only productive rearrangements within the normalized downsampled data set. In the normalized cohort, a clonotype counted as pathologically expanded if the clonotype was larger than 5 templates. Repertoire diversity was measured with the Inverse Simpson Index. The non-normalized data set was used for CMV-specificity analyses so that all clonotypes could be captured. Sourced from immuneACCESS, this table was stored by TCRdb with only in-frame sequences that have V and J called. A share of the clones is absent; for the studies checked, an unresolved V gene accounts for under half, and the remainder has no known explanation. That table is the source of V, J and clone size, and D and trimming were worked out from the DNA. The sample data list around 3,600 clones, and around 20% of these were observed just once. The top ten hold roughly 18% of the sample.

What the work shows at the level of the full study, not this receptor alone: Recipient TCR diversity fell after transplant, with pathologically expanded clonotypes rising progressively from day 30 to day 180. Overlap with donor repertoires was found for only a small fraction of recipient repertoires, with over 95% found to appear de novo at the given depth. The sample size was limited, and because cells were not sorted, the contributions of CD4 and CD8 repertoires could not be separated. Inverse Simpson Index values from donors and from recipients before transplant predicted broader TCR repertoire diversity after transplant.

The chain couples TRBV30 to TRBJ1-2; too little of a D gene remains to name it. The input for sequencing was peripheral blood mononuclear cells, taken 30 days after allogeneic stem cell transplant. The clonotype originates from a male patient in his fifties who had an allogeneic stem cell transplant from a related donor, so the T cells may come from the graft donor. Some clones in this sample may be carry-over from other donors' samples. At the DNA level, the sequence is TGTGCCTGGAGTGGTGGGCCCGTCGGCCCATGGGGCTACACCTTC. This translates into CAWSGGPVGPWGYTF.